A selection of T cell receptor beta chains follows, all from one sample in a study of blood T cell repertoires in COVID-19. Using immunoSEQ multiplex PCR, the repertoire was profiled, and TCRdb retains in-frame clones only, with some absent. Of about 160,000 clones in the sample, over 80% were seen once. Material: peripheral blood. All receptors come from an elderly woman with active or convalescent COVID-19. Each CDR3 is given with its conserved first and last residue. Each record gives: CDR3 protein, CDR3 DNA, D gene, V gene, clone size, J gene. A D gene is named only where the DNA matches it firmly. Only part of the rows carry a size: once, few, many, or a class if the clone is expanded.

CDR3: CASSRQGYEQYF; DNA: TGTGCCAGCAGCCGACAGGGGTACGAGCAGTACTTC; D: TRBD1; V: TRBV7-9; size: NA; J: TRBJ2-7
CDR3: CASSGRGPAVANYGYTF; DNA: TGTGCCAGTAGTGGCAGGGGCCCCGCGGTCGCTAACTATGGCTACACCTTC; D: NA; V: TRBV19; size: NA; J: TRBJ1-2
CDR3: CASSRAGAIYNSPLHF; DNA: TGTGCCAGCAGCCGTGCGGGGGCGATTTATAATTCACCCCTCCACTTT; D: NA; V: TRBV27; size: NA; J: TRBJ1-6
CDR3: CASSPLITRGSDTQYF; DNA: TGTGCCAGCTCACCACTTATAACAAGGGGGTCAGATACGCAGTATTTT; D: NA; V: TRBV18; size: NA; J: TRBJ2-3
CDR3: CASSDRGHEQFF; DNA: TGTGCCAGCTCAGATCGGGGTCATGAGCAGTTCTTC; D: NA; V: TRBV18; size: NA; J: TRBJ2-1
CDR3: CASSAGQGGTQYF; DNA: TGTGCCAGCAGCGCAGGACAGGGGGGGACCCAGTACTTC; D: TRBD1; V: TRBV7-9; size: NA; J: TRBJ2-5
CDR3: CASSLVNSGEQYF; DNA: TGTGCCAGCAGTTTAGTTAACAGTGGAGAGCAGTACTTC; D: NA; V: TRBV27; size: NA; J: TRBJ2-7
CDR3: CASSLGTGFFQPQHF; DNA: TGTGCCAGCAGCTTGGGGACAGGGTTTTTTCAGCCCCAGCATTTT; D: TRBD1; V: TRBV5-5; size: NA; J: TRBJ1-5
CDR3: CASSQGGNEKLFF; DNA: TGCGCCAGCAGCCAAGGAGGGAACGAAAAACTGTTTTTT; D: NA; V: TRBV4-1; size: NA; J: TRBJ1-4
CDR3: CASSPGQGKAFF; DNA: TGTGCCAGCTCACCCGGACAGGGAAAAGCTTTCTTT; D: TRBD1; V: TRBV18; size: NA; J: TRBJ1-1
CDR3: CASSQGGAGNTIYF; DNA: TGCGCCAGCAGCCAAGGGGGCGCCGGAAACACCATATATTTT; D: NA; V: TRBV4-3; size: NA; J: TRBJ1-3
CDR3: CASSMVAGLNEQYF; DNA: TGTGCCAGCAGCATGGTGGCAGGGTTAAACGAGCAGTACTTC; D: NA; V: TRBV14; size: few; J: TRBJ2-7
CDR3: CASSLVMTGNQPQHF; DNA: TGTGCCAGCAGCTTAGTAATGACAGGTAATCAGCCCCAGCATTTT; D: NA; V: TRBV7-2; size: NA; J: TRBJ1-5
CDR3: CASSGSSGGAYEQYF; DNA: TGTGCCAGCAGTGGATCTAGCGGGGGTGCCTACGAGCAGTACTTC; D: TRBD2; V: TRBV27; size: NA; J: TRBJ2-7
CDR3: CASSLDRYTGELFF; DNA: TGTGCCAGCAGCTTAGATCGTTATACCGGGGAGCTGTTTTTT; D: NA; V: TRBV7-9; size: NA; J: TRBJ2-2
CDR3: CASTWRGYDEQFF; DNA: TGTGCCAGCACCTGGCGGGGTTACGATGAGCAGTTCTTC; D: NA; V: TRBV7-2; size: NA; J: TRBJ2-1
CDR3: CASSSGTGGMSAFF; DNA: TGTGCCAGCAGCTCCGGGACAGGGGGCATGTCAGCTTTCTTT; D: TRBD1; V: TRBV6-5; size: NA; J: TRBJ1-1
CDR3: CASASGGLTGELFF; DNA: TGTGCCAGCGCTAGCGGGGGCCTAACCGGGGAGCTGTTTTTT; D: TRBD2; V: TRBV10-3; size: NA; J: TRBJ2-2
CDR3: CASSLAGTGGTEAFF; DNA: TGCGCCAGCAGCTTGGCAGGAACAGGGGGCACTGAAGCTTTCTTT; D: TRBD1; V: TRBV5-1; size: many; J: TRBJ1-1
CDR3: CASSLEQGIQGAQHF; DNA: TGTGCCAGCAGCTTAGAACAGGGAATTCAAGGGGCCCAGCATTTT; D: NA; V: TRBV7-6; size: once; J: TRBJ1-5
CDR3: CASSLDRWRAGGYTF; DNA: TGTGCCAGTAGTCTGGACAGGTGGCGCGCGGGGGGCTACACCTTC; D: TRBD1; V: TRBV19; size: NA; J: TRBJ1-2
CDR3: CASRGLADTQYF; DNA: TGTGCCAGTAGGGGGCTCGCAGATACGCAGTATTTT; D: NA; V: TRBV19; size: NA; J: TRBJ2-3
CDR3: CASTTGTAEEEEQYF; DNA: TGTGCCAGTACAACCGGGACAGCAGAAGAGGAAGAGCAGTACTTC; D: TRBD1; V: TRBV19; size: NA; J: TRBJ2-7
CDR3: CASSQTTAQPQHF; DNA: TGTGCCAGCAGCCAAACGACAGCCCAGCCCCAGCATTTT; D: NA; V: TRBV27; size: NA; J: TRBJ1-5
CDR3: CASSSLLAGGRTEQYF; DNA: TGTGCCAGCAGCTCCTTACTAGCGGGGGGCCGTACGGAGCAGTACTTC; D: TRBD2; V: TRBV11-3; size: NA; J: TRBJ2-7
CDR3: CSAVQGAMKNGYTF; DNA: TGCAGCGCTGTGCAGGGGGCAATGAAAAATGGCTACACCTTC; D: TRBD1; V: TRBV29-1; size: NA; J: TRBJ1-2
CDR3: CASREEGANNSPLHF; DNA: TGTGCCAGCAGGGAGGAGGGGGCCAATAATTCACCCCTCCACTTT; D: TRBD1; V: TRBV2; size: NA; J: TRBJ1-6
CDR3: CAWSLKSSGNTIYF; DNA: TGTGCCTGGAGCCTCAAGAGCTCTGGAAACACCATATATTTT; D: NA; V: TRBV30; size: NA; J: TRBJ1-3
CDR3: CASSSGQINEKLFF; DNA: TGTGCCAGCAGCTCGGGACAGATTAATGAAAAACTGTTTTTT; D: TRBD1; V: TRBV7-2; size: NA; J: TRBJ1-4
CDR3: CASSLEDSSGANVLTF; DNA: TGTGCCAGCAGCTTAGAGGACAGCTCTGGGGCCAACGTCCTGACTTTC; D: NA; V: TRBV7-9; size: NA; J: TRBJ2-6
CDR3: CASSKGLAGITDTQYF; DNA: TGTGCCAGCAGCAAGGGACTAGCGGGGATCACAGATACGCAGTATTTT; D: TRBD2; V: TRBV5-8; size: NA; J: TRBJ2-3
CDR3: CASSLGIAGGRKTEAFF; DNA: TGTGCCAGCAGCTTGGGCATAGCAGGGGGCAGGAAAACTGAAGCTTTCTTT; D: TRBD1; V: TRBV7-9; size: once; J: TRBJ1-1
CDR3: CASSPLGQGGTEAFF; DNA: TGTGCCAGCTCGCCCCTCGGACAGGGTGGCACTGAAGCTTTCTTT; D: TRBD1; V: TRBV18; size: NA; J: TRBJ1-1
CDR3: CAWSRGGDQPQHF; DNA: TGTGCCTGGAGTCGAGGGGGGGATCAGCCCCAGCATTTT; D: NA; V: TRBV30; size: NA; J: TRBJ1-5
CDR3: CASSSGTDYSYEQYF; DNA: TGTGCCAGCAGTTCCGGGACAGACTATTCCTACGAGCAGTACTTC; D: TRBD1; V: TRBV27; size: NA; J: TRBJ2-7
CDR3: CASIDSPNQPQHF; DNA: TGTGCCAGTATCGACAGCCCCAATCAGCCCCAGCATTTT; D: NA; V: TRBV19; size: NA; J: TRBJ1-5
CDR3: CASSEEGQRNEKLFF; DNA: TGCGCCAGCAGCGAGGAGGGACAGAGGAATGAAAAACTGTTTTTT; D: TRBD1; V: TRBV5-1; size: NA; J: TRBJ1-4
CDR3: CAWTTGALGVWHF; DNA: TGTGCCTGGACCACAGGGGCTCTTGGAGTGTGGCACTTT; D: TRBD1; V: TRBV30; size: NA; J: TRBJ1-6
CDR3: CASSVTSGDANEQFF; DNA: TGTGCCAGTAGTGTTACTAGCGGCGACGCGAATGAGCAGTTCTTC; D: TRBD2; V: TRBV19; size: NA; J: TRBJ2-1
CDR3: CASRGQLSTDTQYF; DNA: TGTGCCAGCAGGGGGCAGCTGAGCACAGATACGCAGTATTTT; D: NA; V: TRBV2; size: NA; J: TRBJ2-3
CDR3: CASSAGRGGYEQYF; DNA: TGTGCCAGCAGCGCAGGAAGGGGAGGGTACGAGCAGTACTTC; D: TRBD2; V: TRBV7-2; size: once; J: TRBJ2-7
CDR3: CASSSDRKGQETQYF; DNA: TGTGCCAGCAGCTCGGACAGGAAGGGACAAGAGACCCAGTACTTC; D: TRBD1; V: TRBV7-2; size: NA; J: TRBJ2-5
CDR3: CASTLGLFSGTTNYGYTF; DNA: TGTGCCAGCACCTTAGGCCTCTTTTCCGGGACAACAAACTATGGCTACACCTTC; D: NA; V: TRBV9; size: NA; J: TRBJ1-2
CDR3: CASSPGTGNQPQHF; DNA: TGTGCCAGCAGTCCCGGGACAGGCAATCAGCCCCAGCATTTT; D: TRBD1; V: TRBV6-2/TRBV6-3; size: NA; J: TRBJ1-5
CDR3: CASSSQAGAYEQYF; DNA: TGTGCCAGCAGCTCGCAGGCAGGCGCCTACGAGCAGTACTTC; D: NA; V: TRBV5-4; size: NA; J: TRBJ2-7